The source of this T cell receptor beta chain is a study of T cell responses to AZD1222 COVID-19 vaccine. There are 12 residues in the CDR3. With 4 bases removed from V and 7 bases from J, the gap between germline ends came to 8 bases. Germline V lookup: CDR1 ENHRY, CDR2 SYGVKD. Some clones are missing from TCRdb's copy, which holds only in-frame ones; the method was immunoSEQ multiplex PCR. Altogether more than 95,000 clones are present, around nine tenths being singletons, with the ten largest covering 2.5% to 3.5%. The sequences come from peripheral blood, collected 28 days after the second dose of the MenACWY control vaccine. This clonotype originated in an adult who received the MenACWY meningococcal vaccine as a control. The V call is TRBV10-3, the J call TRBJ1-5; D gene uncertain. The CDR3 nucleotides read TGTGCCATCAGTGGGGTTGGACAGCCCCAGCATTTT. It yields the protein CAISGVGQPQHF.